This TCR beta chain emerged from a study of cytomegalovirus exposure and HLA in healthy donors. Overall study: Unique TCRs from HLA-typed donors, 70 million to 85 million of them, were held in an early data release.

Germline values: CDR1 GTSNPN, CDR2 SVGIG (reference sequence). The CDR3 contains 16 residues. V was pared by 0 bases and J by 7 bases, with 18 bases between. Points from the study as a whole: In a later analysis, HLA-associated beta chains showed higher expansion and lower generation probabilities than comparable chains.

This clone was counted between two and nine times. Its specificity is unknown. Healthy bone marrow donors made up the donor group. The PCR ran on 60 Vbeta and 13 Jbeta primers. Produced via immunoSEQ multiplex PCR; TCRdb's table is partial and in-frame only. The sample has approximately 180,000 clones; roughly 80% are singletons. The chain uses TRBV30 and TRBJ1-4; D is uncertain. The sequence came from a woman between 18 and 29 years old in good health and CMV-seronegative. Sequenced: PBMCs. The CDR3, as DNA: TGTGCCTGGAGTGTACAAGCTTTCGGCGGGAGTGAAAAACTGTTTTTT. Translation gives CAWSVQAFGGSEKLFF.